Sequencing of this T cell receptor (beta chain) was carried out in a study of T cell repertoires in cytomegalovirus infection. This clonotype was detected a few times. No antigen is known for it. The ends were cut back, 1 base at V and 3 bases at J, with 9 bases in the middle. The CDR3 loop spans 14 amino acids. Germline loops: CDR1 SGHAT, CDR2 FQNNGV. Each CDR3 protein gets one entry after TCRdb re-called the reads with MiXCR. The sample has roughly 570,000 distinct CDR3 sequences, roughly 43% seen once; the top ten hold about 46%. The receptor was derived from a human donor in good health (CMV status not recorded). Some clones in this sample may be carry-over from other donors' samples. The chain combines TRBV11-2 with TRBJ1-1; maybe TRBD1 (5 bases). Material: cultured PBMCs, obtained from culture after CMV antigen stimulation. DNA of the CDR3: TGTGCCAGCAGCTTAGGAGGGGACCACACTGAAGCTTTCTTT. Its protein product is CASSLGGDHTEAFF.